The source of this TCR beta chain is a study of T cell responses to AZD1222 COVID-19 vaccine. General study findings and limits: Among those given AZD1222, only six or seven were seropositive at baseline. White British people made up most donors, females outnumbered males, and clonal diversity was possibly underestimated.

Trimming took off 6 bases at V and 6 bases at J, with 8 bases between the two ends. Germline values: CDR1 DFQATT, CDR2 SNEGSKA (reference sequence). This CDR3 region has 10 residues. On this clone: Its antigen is not known.

Method: immunoSEQ multiplex PCR; TCRdb's copy keeps in-frame clones and lacks some. This table has around 140,000 clones, roughly nine tenths appearing once. The sequence was collected from an adult who received the AZD1222 COVID-19 vaccine. Sequencing was performed on peripheral blood, taken 28 days after the second AZD1222 dose. The V gene is TRBV20-1, the J gene TRBJ1-1; unclear D gene. This CDR3 is CSAAAPEAFF. As DNA, the CDR3 is TGCAGTGCCGCGGCCCCTGAAGCTTTCTTT.